Each of the 2 T cell receptor beta chains below was sequenced from the same sample in a study of CD8 T cells in ankylosing spondylitis. MiXCR, run by TCRdb on the 5' RACE reads, gives a single entry per CDR3 protein. The table has around 210,000 distinct CDR3 sequences, 7% to 10% seen once. Sequencing used blood, either unsorted or a sorted T cell fraction (not recorded which). The receptors here all came from a female donor with ankylosing spondylitis or in good health (not recorded which).

This clonotype occurred many times. The gene calls are TRBV7-2 and TRBJ1-2; the match to TRBD1 covers 10 bases. The junction had 5 bases not matched to a gene; V was cut back by 5 bases and J by 2 bases. The CDR3 is 15 residues long. The germline V gene has CDR1 SGHTA and CDR2 FQGNSA. The CDR3 DNA is TGTGCCAGCAGCCCCGGACAGGGGGGAAACTATGGCTACACCTTC. Its protein is CASSPGQGGNYGYTF.

There are many counts of this clonotype. This chain uses TRBV20-1 with TRBJ2-1; D tentatively fits TRBD1 or TRBD2 (6 bases each). This CDR3 comprises 14 residues. Germline V gene lookup returns CDR1 DFQATT and CDR2 SNEGSKA (reference sequence). V was cut by 4 bases and J by 7 bases, with 17 bases left in between. The CDR3 nucleotides are TGCAGTGCTATTAAGGGGGGCCCCGGGAATGAGCAGTTCTTC. Protein: CSAIKGGPGNEQFF.